These T cell receptor beta chains were read from a single sample in a study of technical replicates of blood from several donors. The assay was immunoSEQ multiplex PCR, and TCRdb's table has in-frame clones only and misses some. Of approximately 76,000 clones detected, roughly 90% appear once; the ten largest clones hold around 0.24%. Sequenced: T cells isolated from PBMCs. Receptors were obtained from a human donor in good health. Both conserved end residues are part of each CDR3. D genes are given only for firm matches. The size field is filled for only some rows; it gives once, few, many or a size class.

clone_size: -
j_call: TRBJ1-1
d_call: TRBD1
v_call: TRBV4-1
cdr3_aa: CASSPAGGMEGNTEAFF
cdr3_nt: TGCGCCAGCAGCCCGGCAGGGGGTATGGAGGGGAACACTGAAGCTTTCTTT

clone_size: -
j_call: TRBJ1-5
d_call: -
v_call: TRBV30
cdr3_aa: CAWSVRVNQPQHF
cdr3_nt: TGTGCCTGGAGTGTACGGGTCAATCAGCCCCAGCATTTT

clone_size: -
j_call: TRBJ1-4
d_call: TRBD1
v_call: TRBV10-3
cdr3_aa: CAITPRDSYNEKLFF
cdr3_nt: TGTGCCATCACTCCTAGGGACAGCTACAATGAAAAACTGTTTTTT

clone_size: few
j_call: TRBJ1-1
d_call: -
v_call: TRBV7-7
cdr3_aa: CASSPQEAFF
cdr3_nt: TGTGCTAGCAGCCCCCAAGAAGCTTTCTTT

clone_size: -
j_call: TRBJ2-6
d_call: TRBD1
v_call: TRBV28
cdr3_aa: CASNLRGSGANVLTF
cdr3_nt: TGTGCCAGCAATCTCAGGGGGTCCGGGGCCAACGTCCTGACTTTC

clone_size: -
j_call: TRBJ2-7
d_call: -
v_call: TRBV6-6
cdr3_aa: CASSHYNQGLRQYF
cdr3_nt: TGTGCCAGCAGCCACTACAACCAGGGGCTCCGACAGTACTTC

clone_size: once
j_call: TRBJ2-1
d_call: TRBD1
v_call: TRBV27
cdr3_aa: CASSSWTGRNEQFF
cdr3_nt: TGTGCCAGCAGTTCCTGGACAGGCCGAAATGAGCAGTTCTTC

clone_size: -
j_call: TRBJ2-7
d_call: TRBD2
v_call: TRBV27
cdr3_aa: CATSRGTSGTYEQYF
cdr3_nt: TGTGCCACCTCCCGGGGGACTAGCGGCACCTACGAGCAGTACTTC

clone_size: -
j_call: TRBJ2-1
d_call: TRBD2
v_call: TRBV9
cdr3_aa: CASSVVGGSSYNEQFF
cdr3_nt: TGTGCCAGCAGCGTAGTTGGCGGGAGCTCCTACAATGAGCAGTTCTTC

clone_size: -
j_call: TRBJ2-2
d_call: -
v_call: TRBV5-6
cdr3_aa: CASSLLEPVGELFF
cdr3_nt: TGTGCCAGCAGCTTGTTGGAGCCGGTCGGGGAGCTGTTTTTT

clone_size: -
j_call: TRBJ2-1
d_call: TRBD2
v_call: TRBV4-1
cdr3_aa: CASSQEGGGYYNEQFF
cdr3_nt: TGCGCCAGCAGCCAAGAGGGCGGGGGGTACTACAATGAGCAGTTCTTC